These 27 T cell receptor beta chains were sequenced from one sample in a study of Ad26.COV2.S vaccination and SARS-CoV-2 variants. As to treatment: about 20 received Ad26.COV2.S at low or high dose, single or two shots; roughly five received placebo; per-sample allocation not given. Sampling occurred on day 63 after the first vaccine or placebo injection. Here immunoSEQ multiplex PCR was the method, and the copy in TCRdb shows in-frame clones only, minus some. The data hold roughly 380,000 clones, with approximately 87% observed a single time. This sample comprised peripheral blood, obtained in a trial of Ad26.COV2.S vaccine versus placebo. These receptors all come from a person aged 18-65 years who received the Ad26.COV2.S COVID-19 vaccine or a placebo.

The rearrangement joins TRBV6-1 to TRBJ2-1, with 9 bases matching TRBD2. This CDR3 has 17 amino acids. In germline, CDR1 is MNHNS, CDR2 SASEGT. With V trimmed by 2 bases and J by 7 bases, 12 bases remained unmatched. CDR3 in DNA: TGTGCCAGCAGTGAAAGGGAAGCGGGGGGCTCCGTGAATGAGCAGTTCTTC. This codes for CASSEREAGGSVNEQFF.

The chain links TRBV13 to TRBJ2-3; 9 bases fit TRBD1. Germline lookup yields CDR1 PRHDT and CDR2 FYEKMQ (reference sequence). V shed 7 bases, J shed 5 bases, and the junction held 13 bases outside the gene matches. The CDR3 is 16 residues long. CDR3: CASTLRGQGYIDTQYF. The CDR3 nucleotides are TGTGCCAGCACACTCAGGGGACAGGGTTACATAGATACGCAGTATTTT.

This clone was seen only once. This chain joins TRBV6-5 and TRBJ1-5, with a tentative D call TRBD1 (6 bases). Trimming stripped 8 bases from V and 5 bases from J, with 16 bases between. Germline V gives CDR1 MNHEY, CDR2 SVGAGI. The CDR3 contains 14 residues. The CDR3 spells CASSLGGGHQPQHF. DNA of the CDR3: TGTGCCAGCTCCCTAGGTGGGGGGCATCAGCCCCAGCATTTT.

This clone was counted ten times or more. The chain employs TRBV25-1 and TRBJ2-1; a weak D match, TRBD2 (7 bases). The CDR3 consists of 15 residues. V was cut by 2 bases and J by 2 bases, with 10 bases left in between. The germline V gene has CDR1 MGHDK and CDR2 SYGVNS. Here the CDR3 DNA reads TGTGCCAGCAGTGAAGCGGGGGCGCCCTACAATGAGCAGTTCTTC. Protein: CASSEAGAPYNEQFF.

The CDR3 DNA is TGCGCCAGCAGCCTGGACAGGGGAGACTATGGCTACACCTTC. Amino acids: CASSLDRGDYGYTF. V gene TRBV4-3 combines with J gene TRBJ1-2; 9 bases match TRBD1. This CDR3 contains 14 residues. V lost 4 bases to trimming and J lost 3 bases; unmatched junction nucleotides: 3. Germline loops: CDR1 LGHNA, CDR2 YSLEER.

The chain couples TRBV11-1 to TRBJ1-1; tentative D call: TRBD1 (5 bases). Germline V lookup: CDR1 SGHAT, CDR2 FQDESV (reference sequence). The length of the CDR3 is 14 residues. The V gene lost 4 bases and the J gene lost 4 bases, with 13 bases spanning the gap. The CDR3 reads CASSSGPRRTEAFF. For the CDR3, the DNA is TGTGCCAGCAGCTCGGGACCGCGGCGCACTGAAGCTTTCTTT.

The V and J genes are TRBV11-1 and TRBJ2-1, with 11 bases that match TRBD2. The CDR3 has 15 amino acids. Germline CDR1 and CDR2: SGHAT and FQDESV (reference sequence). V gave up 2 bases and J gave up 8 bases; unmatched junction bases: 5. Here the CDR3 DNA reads TGTGCCAGCAGCTTACTAGCGGGGGGATTCGATGAGCAGTTCTTC. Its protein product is CASSLLAGGFDEQFF. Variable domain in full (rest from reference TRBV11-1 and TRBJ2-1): EAEVAQSPRYKITEKSQAVAFWCDPISGHATLYWYRQILGQGPELLVQFQDESVVDDSQLPKDRFSAERLKGVDSTLKIQPAELGDSAMYLCASSLLAGGFDEQFFGPGTRLTVL.

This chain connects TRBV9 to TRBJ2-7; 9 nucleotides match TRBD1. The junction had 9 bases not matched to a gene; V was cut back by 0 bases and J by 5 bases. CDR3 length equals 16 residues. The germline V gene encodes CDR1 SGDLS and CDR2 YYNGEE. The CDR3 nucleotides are TGTGCCAGCAGCGTAGAAGGGACAGGGCCCTTAAACGAGCAGTACTTC. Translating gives CASSVEGTGPLNEQYF. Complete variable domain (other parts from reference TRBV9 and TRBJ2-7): DSGVTQTPKHLITATGQRVTLRCSPRSGDLSVYWYQQSLDQGLQFLIQYYNGEERAKGNILERFSAQQFPDLHSELNLSSLELGDSALYFCASSVEGTGPLNEQYFGPGTRLTVT.

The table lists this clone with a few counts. This chain's CDR3 is CASRESSYNSPLHF. CDR3 DNA sequence: TGTGCCAGCAGAGAAAGCTCCTATAATTCACCCCTCCACTTT. V usage is TRBV3-1 (or the pseudogene TRBV3-2) and J usage is TRBJ1-6; the D is unclear. The V and J ends lost 6 bases and 0 bases respectively, with 6 bases between them. There are 14 residues in the CDR3. Germline values: CDR1 LGHDT, CDR2 YNNKEL (reference sequence).

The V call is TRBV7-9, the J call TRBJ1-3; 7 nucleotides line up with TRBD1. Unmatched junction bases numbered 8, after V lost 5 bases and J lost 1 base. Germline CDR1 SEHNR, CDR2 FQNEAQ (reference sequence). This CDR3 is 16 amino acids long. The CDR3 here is CASSQGQYMSGNTIYF. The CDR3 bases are TGTGCCAGCAGCCAGGGACAGTACATGTCTGGAAACACCATATATTTT.

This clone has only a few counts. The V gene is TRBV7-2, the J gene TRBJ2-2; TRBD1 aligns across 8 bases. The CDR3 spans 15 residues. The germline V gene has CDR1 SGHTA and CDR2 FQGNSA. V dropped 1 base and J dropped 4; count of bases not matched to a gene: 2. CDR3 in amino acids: CASSLGTGITGELFF. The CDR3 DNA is TGTGCCAGCAGCTTAGGGACAGGGATCACCGGGGAGCTGTTTTTT.

The CDR3 loop is CASSPLRGVGYTF. The CDR3 DNA is TGTGCCAGTAGTCCACTCCGGGGCGTCGGCTACACCTTC. The rearrangement joins TRBV19 to TRBJ1-2, with a possible D match to TRBD1 (5 bases). This CDR3 is built from 13 residues. Germline values: CDR1 LNHDA, CDR2 SQIVND (reference sequence). Trimming stripped 5 bases from V and 8 bases from J, with 15 bases between.

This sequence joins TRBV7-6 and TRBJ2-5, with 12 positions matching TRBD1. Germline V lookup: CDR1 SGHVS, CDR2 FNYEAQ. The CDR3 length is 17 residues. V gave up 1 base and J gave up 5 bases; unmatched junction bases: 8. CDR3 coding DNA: TGTGCCAGCAGCTTAGGGCTGGGGACAGGGGGCATGGAGACCCAGTACTTC. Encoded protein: CASSLGLGTGGMETQYF.

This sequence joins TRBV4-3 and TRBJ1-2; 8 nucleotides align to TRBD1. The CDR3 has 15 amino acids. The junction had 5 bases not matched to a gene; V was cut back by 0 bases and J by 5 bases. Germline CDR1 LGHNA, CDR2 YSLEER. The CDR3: CASSQEVDRGYGYTF. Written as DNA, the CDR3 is TGCGCCAGCAGCCAAGAGGTCGACAGGGGTTATGGCTACACCTTC.

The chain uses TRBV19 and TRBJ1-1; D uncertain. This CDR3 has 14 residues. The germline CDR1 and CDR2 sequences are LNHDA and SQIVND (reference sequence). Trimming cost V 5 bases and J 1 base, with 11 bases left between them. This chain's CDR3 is CASSGRAQNTEAFF. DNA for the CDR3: TGTGCCAGTAGTGGCCGGGCTCAGAACACTGAAGCTTTCTTT.

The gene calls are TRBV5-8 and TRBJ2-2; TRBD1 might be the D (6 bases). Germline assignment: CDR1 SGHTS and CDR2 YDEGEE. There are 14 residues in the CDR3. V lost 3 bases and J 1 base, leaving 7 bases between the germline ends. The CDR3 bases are TGTGCCAGCAGCTACAGGGAGAACACCGGGGAGCTGTTTTTT. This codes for CASSYRENTGELFF.

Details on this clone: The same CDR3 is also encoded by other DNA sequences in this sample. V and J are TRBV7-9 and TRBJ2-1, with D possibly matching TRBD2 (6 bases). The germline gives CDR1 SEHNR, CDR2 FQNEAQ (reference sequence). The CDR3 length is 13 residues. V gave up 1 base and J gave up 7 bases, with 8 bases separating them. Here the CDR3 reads CASSLGGGNEQFF. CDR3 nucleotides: TGTGCCAGCAGCTTAGGAGGAGGGAATGAGCAGTTCTTC.

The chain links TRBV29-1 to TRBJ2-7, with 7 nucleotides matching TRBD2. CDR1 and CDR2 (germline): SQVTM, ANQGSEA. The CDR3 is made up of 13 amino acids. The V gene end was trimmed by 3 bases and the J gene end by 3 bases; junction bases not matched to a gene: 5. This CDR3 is CSVEGGSGYEQYF. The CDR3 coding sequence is TGCAGCGTTGAGGGGGGGTCGGGCTACGAGCAGTACTTC.

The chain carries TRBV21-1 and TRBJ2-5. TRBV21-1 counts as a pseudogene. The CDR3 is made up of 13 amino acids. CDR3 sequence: CASTIRTSETQYF. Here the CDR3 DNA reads TGTGCCAGCACCATTCGGACGTCAGAGACCCAGTACTTC.

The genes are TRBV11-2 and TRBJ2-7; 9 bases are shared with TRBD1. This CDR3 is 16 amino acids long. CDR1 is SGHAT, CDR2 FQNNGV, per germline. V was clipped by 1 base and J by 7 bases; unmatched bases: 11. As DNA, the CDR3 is TGTGCCAGCAGCTTAGTTGTTGGGACAGGGAGGCGAGAGCAGTACTTC. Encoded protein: CASSLVVGTGRREQYF. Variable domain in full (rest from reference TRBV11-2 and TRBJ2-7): EAGVAQSPRYKIIEKRQSVAFWCNPISGHATLYWYQQILGQGPKLLIQFQNNGVVDDSQLPKDRFSAERLKGVDSTLKIQPAKLEDSAVYLCASSLVVGTGRREQYFGPGTRLTVT.

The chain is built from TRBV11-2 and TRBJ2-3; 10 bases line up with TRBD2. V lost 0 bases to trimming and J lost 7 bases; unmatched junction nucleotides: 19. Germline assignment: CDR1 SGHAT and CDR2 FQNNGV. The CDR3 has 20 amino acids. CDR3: CASSLDQPSWSGGARNTQYF. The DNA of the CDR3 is TGTGCCAGCAGCTTAGATCAGCCATCTTGGAGCGGGGGGGCCAGGAATACGCAGTATTTT.

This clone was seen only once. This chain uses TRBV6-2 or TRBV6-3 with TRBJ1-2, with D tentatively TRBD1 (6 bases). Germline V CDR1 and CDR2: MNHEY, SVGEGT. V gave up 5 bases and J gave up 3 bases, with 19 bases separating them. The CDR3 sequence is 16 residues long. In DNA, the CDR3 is TGTGCCAGCAGTAAACTTGGACAGAACCTTTACTATGGCTACACCTTC. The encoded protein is CASSKLGQNLYYGYTF.

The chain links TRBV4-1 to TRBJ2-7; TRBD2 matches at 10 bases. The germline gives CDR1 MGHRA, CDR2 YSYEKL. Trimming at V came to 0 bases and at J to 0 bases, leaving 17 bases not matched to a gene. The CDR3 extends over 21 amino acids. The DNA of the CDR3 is TGCGCCAGCAGCCAAGATAGAAGGGTGGGGCTAGCGGGGGAAAGCTCCTACGAGCAGTACTTC. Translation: CASSQDRRVGLAGESSYEQYF.

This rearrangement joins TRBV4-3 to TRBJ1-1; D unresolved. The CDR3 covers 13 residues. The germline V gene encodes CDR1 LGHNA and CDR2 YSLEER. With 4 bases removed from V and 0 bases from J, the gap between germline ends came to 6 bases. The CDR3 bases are TGCGCCAGCAGCCCCCTCTTGAACACTGAAGCTTTCTTT. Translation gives CASSPLLNTEAFF.

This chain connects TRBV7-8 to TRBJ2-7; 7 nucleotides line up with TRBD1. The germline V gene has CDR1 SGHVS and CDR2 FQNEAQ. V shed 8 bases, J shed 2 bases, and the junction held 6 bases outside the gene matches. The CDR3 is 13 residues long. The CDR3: CASEGQQTYEQYF. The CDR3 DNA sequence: TGTGCCAGCGAGGGACAGCAGACCTACGAGCAGTACTTC. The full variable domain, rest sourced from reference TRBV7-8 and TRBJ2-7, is GAGVSQSPRYKVAKRGQDVALRCDPISGHVSLFWYQQALGQGPEFLTYFQNEAQLDKSGLPSDRFFAERPEGSVSTLKIQRTQQEDSAVYLCASEGQQTYEQYFGPGTRLTVT.

In DNA, the CDR3 is TGTGCCAGTAGCACCGGGACAGGGGCCTATTACAATGAGCAGTTCTTC. It specifies CASSTGTGAYYNEQFF. The chain is built from TRBV19 and TRBJ2-1; the match to TRBD1 covers 10 bases. The CDR3 totals 16 residues. Germline V gene lookup returns CDR1 LNHDA and CDR2 SQIVND (reference sequence). V trimming: 6 bases; J trimming: 4 bases; junction bases outside the gene matches: 9.

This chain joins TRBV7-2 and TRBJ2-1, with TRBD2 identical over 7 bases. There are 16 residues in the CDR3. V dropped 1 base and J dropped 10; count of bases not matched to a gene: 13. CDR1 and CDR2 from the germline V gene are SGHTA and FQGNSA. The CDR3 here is CASSLVGSGPLGEQFF. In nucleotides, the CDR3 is TGTGCCAGCAGCTTAGTGGGTAGCGGGCCCCTCGGGGAGCAGTTCTTC.